This T cell receptor (beta chain) was sequenced for a study of blood T cells in healthy people across ages. The ends were cut back, 1 base at V and 0 bases at J, with 7 bases in the middle. The CDR3 has 14 residues. Germline CDR1 DFQATT, CDR2 SNEGSKA (reference sequence). The second PCR ran roughly 7 to 11 cycles with a sample-barcoded 5' primer and J-beta primers. Researchers report that a template-switch adaptor with 12 random nucleotides tagged each cDNA molecule. Using its own MiXCR run on the 5' RACE reads, TCRdb lists one record per CDR3 protein. The sample shows about 2 million distinct CDR3 sequences, around half of them seen only once. Findings and caveats of the study: Long-lived donors had more naive CD4+ cells and higher diversity than aged donors.

Per sample, at least 6 micrograms of total RNA were extracted. This clonotype was seen a handful of times. The antigen is not known. This receptor was obtained from a woman between 40 and 55 years old in good health. Material: blood. The chain has TRBV20-1 and TRBJ2-1, with D tentatively TRBD2 (6 bases). The CDR3, as DNA: TGCAGTGCTAGAGCGACTAGCTCCTACAATGAGCAGTTCTTC. It translates to CSARATSSYNEQFF.